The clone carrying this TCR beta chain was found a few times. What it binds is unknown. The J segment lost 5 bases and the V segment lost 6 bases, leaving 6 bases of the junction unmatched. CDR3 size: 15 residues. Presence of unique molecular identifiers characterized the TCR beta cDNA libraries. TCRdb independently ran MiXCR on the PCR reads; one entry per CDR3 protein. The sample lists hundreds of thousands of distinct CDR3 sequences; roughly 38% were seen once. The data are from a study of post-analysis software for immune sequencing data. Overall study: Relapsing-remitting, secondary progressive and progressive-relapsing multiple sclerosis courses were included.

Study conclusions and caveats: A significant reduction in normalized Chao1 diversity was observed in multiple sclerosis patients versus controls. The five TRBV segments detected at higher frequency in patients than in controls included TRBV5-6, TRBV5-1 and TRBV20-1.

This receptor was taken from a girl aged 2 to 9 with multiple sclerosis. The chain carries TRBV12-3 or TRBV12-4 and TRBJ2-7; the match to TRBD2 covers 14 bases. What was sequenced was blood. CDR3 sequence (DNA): TGTGCCAGCAGCCAACGGACTAGCGGGAGGCACGAGCAGTACTTC. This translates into CASSQRTSGRHEQYF.